Following are 8 T cell receptor beta chains from one sample sequenced in a study of cytomegalovirus exposure and HLA in healthy donors. PCR primers comprised 60 Vbeta and 13 Jbeta primers. Using immunoSEQ multiplex PCR, the repertoire was profiled, and TCRdb retains in-frame clones only, with some absent. The table lists about 140,000 clones, around 79% of them singletons, with approximately 8.3% in the top ten. The sample comprised PBMCs. The receptors shown here come from a woman aged 50 to 60 in good health and CMV-seropositive.

This clone was detected only a few times. The chain uses TRBV12-5 and TRBJ1-3; 7 bases line up with TRBD1. The CDR3 runs 13 residues. CDR1 and CDR2 (germline): LGHNT, FRNRAP. J was trimmed by 4 bases and V by 6 bases; bases with no gene match: 3. The CDR3 spells CASGRGPGNTIYF. Here the CDR3 DNA reads TGTGCTAGTGGGAGGGGGCCCGGAAACACCATATATTTT.

This clone was counted once. CDR3 in DNA: TGTGCCAGCAGCGTAGATCCACTAGCTAGTACCGGGGAGCTGTTTTTT. This translates into CASSVDPLASTGELFF. This rearrangement joins TRBV9 to TRBJ2-2; TRBD2 is a possible D gene (6 bases). V lost 0 bases and J lost 5, with 14 bases in between. The CDR3 length is 16 residues. Germline V CDR1 and CDR2: SGDLS, YYNGEE.

This chain joins TRBV7-9 and TRBJ1-3, with 7 bases aligning to TRBD1. The CDR3 is 15 residues long. Germline CDR1 reads SEHNR; CDR2 reads FQNEAQ (reference sequence). V shed 5 bases, J shed 0 bases, and the junction held 4 bases outside the gene matches. The CDR3 DNA reads TGTGCCAGCAGCCCGGGACAGTCCTCTGGAAACACCATATATTTT. Protein product: CASSPGQSSGNTIYF.

Written as DNA, the CDR3 is TGTGCTAGTGGTTTGGTACTCGTGTCTACGAAAGATACGCAGTATTTT. Protein: CASGLVLVSTKDTQYF. This chain links TRBV12-5 with TRBJ2-3; no reliable D call. CDR3 length equals 16 residues. The V gene lost 0 bases and the J gene lost 5 bases, with 15 bases spanning the gap. Germline-derived CDR1 and CDR2 are LGHNT and FRNRAP.

This clone appeared a few times. J is TRBJ1-1 and V is TRBV9; no clear D gene. The CDR3 consists of 14 residues. Deletions cut 0 bases from V and 5 bases from J, with 11 bases between. Per germline, CDR1 SGDLS and CDR2 YYNGEE. Here the CDR3 DNA reads TGTGCCAGCAGCGTAGTGGGAGGGCCAACTGAAGCTTTCTTT. Protein sequence: CASSVVGGPTEAFF.

The chain recombines TRBV18 with TRBJ1-5, with TRBD1 matching over 7 bases. V gave up 1 base and J gave up 6 bases; unmatched junction bases: 3. CDR3 length equals 14 residues. Per germline, CDR1 KGHSH and CDR2 LQKENI. Written as DNA, the CDR3 is TGTGCCAGCTCACCACAGGGGGCGGGTCAGCCCCAGCATTTT. Its protein product is CASSPQGAGQPQHF.

This clone is a singleton in its sample. V gene TRBV6-5 combines with J gene TRBJ2-4; D remains ambiguous. Germline V gene sequence: CDR1 MNHEY, CDR2 SVGAGI. This CDR3 spans 14 amino acids. Trimming removed 0 bases from V and 2 bases from J, with 5 bases in between. In nucleotides, the CDR3 is TGTGCCAGCAGTTACTCCAACACCAAAAACATTCAGTACTTC. Translation gives CASSYSNTKNIQYF.

The rearrangement uses TRBV2 and TRBJ2-4, with a weak D call TRBD2 (6 bases). This CDR3 spans 13 amino acids. V gave up 5 bases and J gave up 8 bases, with 13 bases separating them. From germline, CDR1 is SNHLY and CDR2 FYNNEI. The CDR3 spells CASSPVGEDIQYF. CDR3 nucleotides: TGTGCCAGCAGTCCGGTCGGGGAGGACATTCAGTACTTC. Combining the CDR3 with reference TRBV2 and TRBJ2-4 gives the whole variable domain EPEVTQTPSHQVTQMGQEVILRCVPISNHLYFYWYRQILGQKVEFLVSFYNNEISEKSEIFDDQFSVERPDGSNFTLKIRSTKLEDSAMYFCASSPVGEDIQYFGAGTRLSVL.